This T cell receptor beta chain comes out of a study of blood T cell repertoires in COVID-19. Study-wide background: Whether acute or convalescent, the COVID-19 samples came from the United States, Italy and Spain. Nucleic acid was either cDNA or gDNA, and it came from T cells, B-cell-depleted T cells, or PBMCs.

V dropped 11 bases and J dropped 5 bases, with 23 bases sitting between them. CDR3 length equals 15 residues. Germline CDR1 ENHRY, CDR2 SYGVKD. Sequencing was performed with immunoSEQ multiplex PCR; in TCRdb, only in-frame clones are kept and a portion is missing. Of roughly 150,000 clones listed, roughly 86% are singletons. This clone came up once. This TCR was sampled from a woman aged 80 or over with COVID-19, enrolled during active disease. V usage is TRBV10-3 and J usage is TRBJ2-3; D unclear. The sample consisted of peripheral blood. In DNA form, the CDR3 reads TGTGCCCTCCCGCCGGGTGGAACCCGTGGAGATACGCAGTATTTT. This encodes CALPPGGTRGDTQYF.